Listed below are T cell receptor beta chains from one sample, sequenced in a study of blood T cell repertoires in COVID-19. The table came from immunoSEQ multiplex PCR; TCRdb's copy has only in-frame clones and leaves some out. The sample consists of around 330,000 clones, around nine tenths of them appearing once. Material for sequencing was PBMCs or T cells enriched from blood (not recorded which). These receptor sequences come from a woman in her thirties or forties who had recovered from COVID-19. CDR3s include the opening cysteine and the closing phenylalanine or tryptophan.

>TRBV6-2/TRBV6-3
CASSYGARANEQFF
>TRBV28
CASSLIGQGEGYTF
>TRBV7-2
CASSPPDRGASYTEAFF
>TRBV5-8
CASSLGSGNYEQYF
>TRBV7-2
CASSLEGGTRNTIYF
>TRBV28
CASIHTGGWEPQHF
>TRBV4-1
CASSQVTGGKNYGYTF
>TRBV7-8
CASSLGGALAGHDEQFF
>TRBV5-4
CASSFTSGVADTQYF
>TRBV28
CATTTGGSHSGANVLTF
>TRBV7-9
CASSLDGTGCF
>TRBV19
CASSIEAGFTGELFF
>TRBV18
CASSRQGLGTEAFF
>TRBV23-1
CASSQYRAAETQYF
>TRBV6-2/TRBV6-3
CASSYSSAYEQYF
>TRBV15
CATSGEAGAYGHTQYF
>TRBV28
CASSLRTGRGPYNEQFF
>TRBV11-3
CASSPGGGHEQFF
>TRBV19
CASGGQENYGYTF
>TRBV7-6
CASSLAGGRKTGELFF
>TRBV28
CASSDRGWGPQHF
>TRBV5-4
CASTGETTGAHEQFF
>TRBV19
CASSPRQGGSGNTIYF
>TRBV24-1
CATSAQTGVLETQYF
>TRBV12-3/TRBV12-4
CASSFTSGETQYF
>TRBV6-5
CASNPLGASNQPQHF
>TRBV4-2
CASSLGTSGSLNTGELFF
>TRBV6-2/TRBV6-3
CASSFDTNYGYTF
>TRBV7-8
CASSSTSGEETQYF